A single TCR beta chain is shown here with its context. Antigen: not known. As for treatment: 15 to 20 received Ad26.COV2.S at low or high dose, single or two shots; 5 received placebo; per-sample allocation not given. Sampling was performed 63 days after the first vaccine or placebo injection. Boston provided a donor who was an adult aged 18-55 years. These data originate in a study of Ad26.COV2.S vaccination and SARS-CoV-2 variants. Regarding the study as a whole: The TCR breadth and depth analyses may have produced an underestimate of total T cell responses.

Trimming removed 8 bases from V and 5 bases from J; junction bases left unmatched: 7. CDR3 length: 13 amino acids. Looked up from germline, CDR1 is MDHEN and CDR2 is SYDVKM. Method: immunoSEQ multiplex PCR; TCRdb's copy keeps in-frame clones and lacks some. The sample gives roughly 460,000 clones, about 88% of which show up once; about 1.5% is in the top ten. The source was peripheral blood, collected in a trial of Ad26.COV2.S vaccine versus placebo. The chain uses TRBV28 and TRBJ2-5; TRBD1 matches at 8 bases. This receptor was taken from a person between 18 and 60 years old who received the Ad26.COV2.S COVID-19 vaccine or a placebo. The CDR3 here is CASRQGFQETQYF. The DNA of the CDR3 is TGTGCCAGCCGACAGGGGTTTCAGGAGACCCAGTACTTC.